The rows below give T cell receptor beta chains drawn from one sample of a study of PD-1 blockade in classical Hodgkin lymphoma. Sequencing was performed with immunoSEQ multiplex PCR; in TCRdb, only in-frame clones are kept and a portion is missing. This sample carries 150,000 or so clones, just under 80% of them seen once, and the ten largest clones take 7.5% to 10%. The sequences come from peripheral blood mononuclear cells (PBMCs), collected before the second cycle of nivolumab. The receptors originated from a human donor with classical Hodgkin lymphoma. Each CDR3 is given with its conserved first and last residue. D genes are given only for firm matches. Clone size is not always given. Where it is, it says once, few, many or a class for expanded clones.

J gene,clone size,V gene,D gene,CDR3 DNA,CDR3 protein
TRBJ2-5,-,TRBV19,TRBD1,TGTGCCAGTAGTATTTTAGGGCAGGGGGCAGGAGAGACCCAGTACTTC,CASSILGQGAGETQYF
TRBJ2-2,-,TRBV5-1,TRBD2,TGCGCCAGCACCCGGGAGCGGGGAACCGGGGAGCTGTTTTTT,CASTRERGTGELFF
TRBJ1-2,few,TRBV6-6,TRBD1,TGTGCCAGCAAAACAGGGGATTATAACTATGGCTACACCTTC,CASKTGDYNYGYTF
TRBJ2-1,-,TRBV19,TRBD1,TGTGCCAGTAGTATTAGGACAGGGTTCAATGAGCAGTTCTTC,CASSIRTGFNEQFF
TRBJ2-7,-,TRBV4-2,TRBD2,TGTGCCAGCAGCCAAGCCCTACTAGCGGGAGGGCGGATCTCCTACGAGCAGTACTTC,CASSQALLAGGRISYEQYF
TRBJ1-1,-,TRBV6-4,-,TGTGCCAGCAGTGACCAGGGAGGGTCTGAAGCTTTCTTT,CASSDQGGSEAFF
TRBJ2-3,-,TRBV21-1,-,TGTGCCAGCAGCCTCCGCCGGACTAGCAATTTTGAAGATACGCAGTATTTT,CASSLRRTSNFEDTQYF
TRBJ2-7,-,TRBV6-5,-,TGTGCCAGCAGTTACCCAACAGACTACGAGCAGTACTTC,CASSYPTDYEQYF
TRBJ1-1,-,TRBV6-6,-,TGTGCCAGCAGTTACGCACAAACAGGGAGCACTGAAGCTTTCTTT,CASSYAQTGSTEAFF
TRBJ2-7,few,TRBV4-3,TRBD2,TGCGCCAGCAGCCAGTATGCCAGAGGAGCGGGAGTAGCCTACGAGCAGTACTTC,CASSQYARGAGVAYEQYF
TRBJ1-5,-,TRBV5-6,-,TGTGCCAGCAGCTTGGAGATAGCGAAGGTTGGCAATCAGCCCCAGCATTTT,CASSLEIAKVGNQPQHF
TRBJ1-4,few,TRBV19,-,TGTGCCAGTAGTATCTCCCTCACCAGAGAACTGTTTTTT,CASSISLTRELFF
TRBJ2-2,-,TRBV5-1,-,TGCGCCAGCAGCTTGGACAGCACGACCGGGGAGCTGTTTTTT,CASSLDSTTGELFF
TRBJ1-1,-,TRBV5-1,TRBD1,TGCGCCAGCAGTCCTCCGGGACAGGGGGGTGAAGCTTTCTTT,CASSPPGQGGEAFF
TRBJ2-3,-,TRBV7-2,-,TGTGCCAGCAGCTTTGAGGATACGCAGTATTTT,CASSFEDTQYF
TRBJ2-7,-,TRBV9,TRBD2,TGTGCCAGCAGCTCCGGGACTAGCTTGTACGAGCAGTACTTC,CASSSGTSLYEQYF